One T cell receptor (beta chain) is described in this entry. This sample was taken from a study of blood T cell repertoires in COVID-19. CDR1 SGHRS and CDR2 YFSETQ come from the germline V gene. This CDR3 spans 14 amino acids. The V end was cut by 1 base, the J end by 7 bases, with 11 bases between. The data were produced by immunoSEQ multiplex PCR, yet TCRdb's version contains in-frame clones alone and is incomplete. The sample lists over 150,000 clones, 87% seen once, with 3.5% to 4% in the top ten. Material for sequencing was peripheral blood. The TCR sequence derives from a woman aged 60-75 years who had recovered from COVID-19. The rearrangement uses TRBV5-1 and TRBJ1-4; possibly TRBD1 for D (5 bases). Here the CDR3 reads CASSLSGNGEKLFF. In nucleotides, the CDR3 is TGCGCCAGCAGCTTGTCAGGGAATGGTGAAAAACTGTTTTTT.